One T cell receptor beta chain is described in this entry. Its antigen remains unidentified. Germline CDR1 is SGHTA and CDR2 is FQGNSA. The CDR3 sequence is 15 residues long. The ends were cut back, 5 bases at V and 0 bases at J, with 10 bases in the middle. These data originate in a study of cytomegalovirus exposure and HLA in healthy donors. Study context: It was reported in a later analysis that the same platform had been used for the roughly 110 validation repertoires as for the approximately 700 first-cohort repertoires. Points from the study as a whole: Researchers catalogued about 160 TCR beta chains as cytomegalovirus-associated. Some public TCRs appeared in many individuals, while most sequences were rare. Among the CMV-associated chains, three were confirmed in vitro as specific for CMV antigens.

Measured with immunoSEQ multiplex PCR; TCRdb has only the in-frame clones, and not every one. Altogether around 250,000 clones are present, roughly 91% being singletons, with the ten largest covering approximately 3.1%. J is TRBJ2-2 and V is TRBV7-2, with TRBD2 as a possible D gene (6 bases). The receptor was isolated from a woman aged 25 to 39 in good health and CMV-seronegative. Sequencing input: PBMCs. This chain's CDR3 is CASSPRLANTGELFF. The CDR3 bases are TGTGCCAGCAGCCCCCGACTAGCGAACACCGGGGAGCTGTTTTTT.